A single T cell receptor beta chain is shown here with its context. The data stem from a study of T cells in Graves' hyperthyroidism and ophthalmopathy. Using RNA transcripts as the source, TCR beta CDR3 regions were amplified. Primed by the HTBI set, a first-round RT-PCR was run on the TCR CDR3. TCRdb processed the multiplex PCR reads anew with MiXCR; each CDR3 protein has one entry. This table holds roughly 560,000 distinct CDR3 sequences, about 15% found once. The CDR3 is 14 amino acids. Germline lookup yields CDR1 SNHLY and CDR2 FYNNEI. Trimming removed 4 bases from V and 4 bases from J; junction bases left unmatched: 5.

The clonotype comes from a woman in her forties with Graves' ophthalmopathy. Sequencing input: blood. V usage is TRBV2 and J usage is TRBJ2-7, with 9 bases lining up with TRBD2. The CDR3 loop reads CASSVTSGQYEQYF. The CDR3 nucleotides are TGTGCCAGCAGTGTGACTAGCGGACAATACGAGCAGTACTTC.